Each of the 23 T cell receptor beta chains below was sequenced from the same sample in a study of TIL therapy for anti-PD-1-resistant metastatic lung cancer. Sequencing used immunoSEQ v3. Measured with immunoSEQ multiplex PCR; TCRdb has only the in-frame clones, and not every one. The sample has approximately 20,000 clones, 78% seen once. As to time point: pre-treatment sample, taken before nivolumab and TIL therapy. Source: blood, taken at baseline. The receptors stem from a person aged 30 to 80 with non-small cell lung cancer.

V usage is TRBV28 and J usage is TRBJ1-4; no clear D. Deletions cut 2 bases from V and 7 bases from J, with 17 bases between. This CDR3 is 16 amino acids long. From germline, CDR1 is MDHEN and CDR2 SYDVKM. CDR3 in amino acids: CASSLLSKRDGEKLFF. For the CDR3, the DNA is TGTGCCAGCAGTTTACTGTCGAAGAGGGATGGTGAAAAACTGTTTTTT.

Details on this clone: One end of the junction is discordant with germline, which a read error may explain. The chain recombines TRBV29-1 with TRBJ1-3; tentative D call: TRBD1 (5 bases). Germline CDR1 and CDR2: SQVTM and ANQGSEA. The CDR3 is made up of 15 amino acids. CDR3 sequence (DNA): TGCAGCGTCCGTCACGGGACGGCCTCTGCAAACACCATATATTTT. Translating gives CSVRHGTASANTIYF.

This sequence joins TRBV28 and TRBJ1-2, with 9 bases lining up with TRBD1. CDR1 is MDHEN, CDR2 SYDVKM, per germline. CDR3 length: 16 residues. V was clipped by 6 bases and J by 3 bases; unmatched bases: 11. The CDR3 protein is CASSSGTGWAYYGYTF. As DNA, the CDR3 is TGTGCCAGCAGCTCCGGGACAGGGTGGGCGTACTATGGCTACACCTTC.

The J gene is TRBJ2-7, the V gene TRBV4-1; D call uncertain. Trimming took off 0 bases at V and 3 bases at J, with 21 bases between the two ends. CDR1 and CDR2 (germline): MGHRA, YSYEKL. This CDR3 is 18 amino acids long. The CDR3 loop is CASSQEGGGAPFVYEQYF. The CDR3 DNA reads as TGCGCCAGCAGCCAAGAGGGTGGTGGTGCACCGTTCGTCTACGAGCAGTACTTC.

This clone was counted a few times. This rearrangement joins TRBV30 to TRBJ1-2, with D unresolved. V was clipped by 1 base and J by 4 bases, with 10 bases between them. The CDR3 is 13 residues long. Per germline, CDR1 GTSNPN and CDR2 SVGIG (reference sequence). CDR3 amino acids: CAWSGTPSYGYTF. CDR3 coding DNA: TGTGCCTGGAGTGGGACCCCTAGCTATGGCTACACCTTC.

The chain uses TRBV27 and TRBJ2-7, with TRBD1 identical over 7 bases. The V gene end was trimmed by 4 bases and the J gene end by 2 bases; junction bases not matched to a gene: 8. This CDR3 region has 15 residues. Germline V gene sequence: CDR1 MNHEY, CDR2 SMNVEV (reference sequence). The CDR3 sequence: CASSSSTGFTYEQYF. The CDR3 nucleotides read TGTGCCAGCAGTTCCTCGACAGGGTTCACCTACGAGCAGTACTTC.

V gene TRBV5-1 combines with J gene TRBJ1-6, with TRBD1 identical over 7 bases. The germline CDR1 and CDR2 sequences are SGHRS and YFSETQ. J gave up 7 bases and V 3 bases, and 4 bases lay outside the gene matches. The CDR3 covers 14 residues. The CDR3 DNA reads TGCGCCAGCAGCTCCCGGGACAGCAATTCACCCCTCCACTTT. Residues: CASSSRDSNSPLHF.

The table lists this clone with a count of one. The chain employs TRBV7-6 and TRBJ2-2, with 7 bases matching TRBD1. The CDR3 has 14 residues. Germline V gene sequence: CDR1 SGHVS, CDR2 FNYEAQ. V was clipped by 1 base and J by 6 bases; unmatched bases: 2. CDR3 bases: TGTGCCAGCAGCTTAGATAGGGGGCCCGGGGAGCTGTTTTTT. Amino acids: CASSLDRGPGELFF. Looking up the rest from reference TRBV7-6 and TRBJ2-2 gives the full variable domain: GAGVSQSPRYKVTKRGQDVALRCDPISGHVSLYWYRQALGQGPEFLTYFNYEAQQDKSGLPNDRFSAERPEGSISTLTIQRTEQRDSAMYRCASSLDRGPGELFFGEGSRLTVL.

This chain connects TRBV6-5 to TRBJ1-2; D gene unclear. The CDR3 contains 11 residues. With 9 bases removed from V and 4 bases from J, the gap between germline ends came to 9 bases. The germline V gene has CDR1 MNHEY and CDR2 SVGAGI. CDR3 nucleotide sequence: TGTGCCAGTCAAGTTACCTATGGCTACACCTTC. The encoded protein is CASQVTYGYTF.

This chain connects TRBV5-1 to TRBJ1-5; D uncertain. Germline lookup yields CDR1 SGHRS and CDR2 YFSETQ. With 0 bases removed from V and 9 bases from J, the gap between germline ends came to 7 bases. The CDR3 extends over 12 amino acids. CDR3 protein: CASSLGNGPQHF. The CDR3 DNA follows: TGCGCCAGCAGCTTGGGAAATGGGCCCCAGCATTTT.

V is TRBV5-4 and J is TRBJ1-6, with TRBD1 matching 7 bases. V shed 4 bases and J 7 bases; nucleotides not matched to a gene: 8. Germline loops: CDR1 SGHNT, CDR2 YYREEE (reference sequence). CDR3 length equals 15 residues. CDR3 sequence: CASSPSQGRNSPLHF. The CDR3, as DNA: TGTGCCAGCAGCCCCTCACAGGGGAGAAATTCACCCCTCCACTTT. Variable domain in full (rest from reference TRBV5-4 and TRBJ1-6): ETGVTQSPTHLIKTRGQQVTLRCSSQSGHNTVSWYQQALGQGPQFIFQYYREEENGRGNFPPRFSGLQFPNYSSELNVNALELDDSALYLCASSPSQGRNSPLHFGNGTRLTVT.

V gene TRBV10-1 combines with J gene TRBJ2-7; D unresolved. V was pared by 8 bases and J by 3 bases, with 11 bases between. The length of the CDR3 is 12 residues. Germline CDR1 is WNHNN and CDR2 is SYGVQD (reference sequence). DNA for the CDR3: TGCGCCAGCTATGGCCGCTACTACGAGCAGTACTTC. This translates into CASYGRYYEQYF.

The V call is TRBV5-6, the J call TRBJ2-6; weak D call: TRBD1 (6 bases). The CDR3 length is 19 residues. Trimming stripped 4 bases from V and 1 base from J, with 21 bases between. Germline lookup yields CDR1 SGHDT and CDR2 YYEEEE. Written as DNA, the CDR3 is TGTGCCAGCAGCCTTCCGGGCCACAGGGTATCGTCTGGGGCCAACGTCCTGACTTTC. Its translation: CASSLPGHRVSSGANVLTF.

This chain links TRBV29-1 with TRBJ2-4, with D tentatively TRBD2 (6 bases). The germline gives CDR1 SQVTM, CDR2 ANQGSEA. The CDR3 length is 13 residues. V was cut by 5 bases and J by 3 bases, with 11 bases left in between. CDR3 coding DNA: TGCAGCGTTCGGGACTCCGGCAAAAACATTCAGTACTTC. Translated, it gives CSVRDSGKNIQYF.

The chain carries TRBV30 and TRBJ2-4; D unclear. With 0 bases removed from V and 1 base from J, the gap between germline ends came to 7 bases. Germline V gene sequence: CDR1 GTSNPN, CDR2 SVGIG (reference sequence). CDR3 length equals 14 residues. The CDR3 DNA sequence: TGTGCCTGGAGTGTACTCGGGGCCAAAAACATTCAGTACTTC. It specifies CAWSVLGAKNIQYF. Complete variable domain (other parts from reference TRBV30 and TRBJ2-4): SQTIHQWPATLVQPVGSPLSLECTVEGTSNPNLYWYRQAAGRGLQLLFYSVGIGQISSEVPQNLSASRPQDRQFILSSKKLLLSDSGFYLCAWSVLGAKNIQYFGAGTRLSVL.

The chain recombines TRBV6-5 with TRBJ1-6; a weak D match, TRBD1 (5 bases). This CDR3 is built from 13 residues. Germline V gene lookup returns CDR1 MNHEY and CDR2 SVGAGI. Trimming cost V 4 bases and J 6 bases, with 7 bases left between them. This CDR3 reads CASSLRGNSPLHF. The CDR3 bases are TGTGCCAGCAGTTTGAGGGGTAATTCACCCCTCCACTTT.

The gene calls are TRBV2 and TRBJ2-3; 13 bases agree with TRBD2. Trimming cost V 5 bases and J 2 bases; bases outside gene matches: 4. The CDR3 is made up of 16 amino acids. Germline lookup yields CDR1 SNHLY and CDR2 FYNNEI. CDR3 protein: CASSQTSGGATDTQYF. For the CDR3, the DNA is TGTGCCAGCAGTCAAACTAGCGGGGGGGCCACAGATACGCAGTATTTT. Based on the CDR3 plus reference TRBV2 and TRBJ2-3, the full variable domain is EPEVTQTPSHQVTQMGQEVILRCVPISNHLYFYWYRQILGQKVEFLVSFYNNEISEKSEIFDDQFSVERPDGSNFTLKIRSTKLEDSAMYFCASSQTSGGATDTQYFGPGTRLTVL.

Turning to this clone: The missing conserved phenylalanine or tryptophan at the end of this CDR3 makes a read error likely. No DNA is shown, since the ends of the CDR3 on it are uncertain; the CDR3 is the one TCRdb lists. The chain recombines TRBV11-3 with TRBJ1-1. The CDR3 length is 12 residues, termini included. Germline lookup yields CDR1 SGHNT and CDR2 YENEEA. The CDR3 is CASSRRVETAYI.

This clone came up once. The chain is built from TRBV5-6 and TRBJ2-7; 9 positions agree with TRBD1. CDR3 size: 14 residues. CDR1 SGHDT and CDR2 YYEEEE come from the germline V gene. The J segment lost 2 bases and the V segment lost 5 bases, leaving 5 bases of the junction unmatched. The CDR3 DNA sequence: TGTGCCAGCAGTTGGACAGGGGTAACCTACGAGCAGTACTTC. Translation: CASSWTGVTYEQYF.

The CDR3 is CAISESWGDAFF. In DNA, the CDR3 is TGTGCCATCAGTGAGTCGTGGGGCGATGCTTTCTTT. V gene TRBV10-3 combines with J gene TRBJ1-1; a weak D match, TRBD1 (5 bases). Trimming cost V 0 bases and J 11 bases, with 10 bases left between them. CDR1 and CDR2 from the germline V gene are ENHRY and SYGVKD. This CDR3 spans 12 amino acids.

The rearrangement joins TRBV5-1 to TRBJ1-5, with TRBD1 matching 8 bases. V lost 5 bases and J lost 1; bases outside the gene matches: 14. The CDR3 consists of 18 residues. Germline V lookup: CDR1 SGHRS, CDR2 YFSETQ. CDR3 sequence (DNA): TGCGCCAGCAGAGACAGGGGCCCCTGGATAGGCAGCAATCAGCCCCAGCATTTT. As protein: CASRDRGPWIGSNQPQHF. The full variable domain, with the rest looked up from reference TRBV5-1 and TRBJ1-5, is KAGVTQTPRYLIKTRGQQVTLSCSPISGHRSVSWYQQTPGQGLQFLFEYFSETQRNKGNFPGRFSGRQFSNSRSEMNVSTLELGDSALYLCASRDRGPWIGSNQPQHFGDGTRLSIL.

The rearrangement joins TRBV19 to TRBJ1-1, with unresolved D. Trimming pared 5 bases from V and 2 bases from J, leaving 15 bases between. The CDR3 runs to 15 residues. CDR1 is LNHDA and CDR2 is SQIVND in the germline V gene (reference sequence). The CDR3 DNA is TGTGCCAGTAGTGTCGACGTGGCGAGCAACACTGAAGCTTTCTTT. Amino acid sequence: CASSVDVASNTEAFF.

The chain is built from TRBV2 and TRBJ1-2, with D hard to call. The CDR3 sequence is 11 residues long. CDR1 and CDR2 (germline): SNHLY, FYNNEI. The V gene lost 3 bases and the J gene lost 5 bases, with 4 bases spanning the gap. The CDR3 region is CASSDNYGYTF. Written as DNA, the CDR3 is TGTGCCAGCAGTGACAATTATGGCTACACCTTC.